The clone carrying this T cell receptor beta chain was counted ten times or more. Its antigen is not identified. These data belong to a study of breast tumors, draining lymph nodes, adjacent tissues. CDR3 length: 15 amino acids. With 4 bases removed from V and 3 bases from J, the gap between germline ends came to 12 bases. Germline CDR1 is LNHDA and CDR2 is SQIVND (reference sequence). Notes on the study in general: Tumor TCR diversity was below lymph nodes but above nontumor tissue. Data only fit, rather than demonstrated, lymph node origin of most tumor T cells. Luminal-like breast cancer showed significantly greater tumor-nontumor repertoire similarity than basal-like breast cancer did. The data were judged consistent with most tumor T cells coming from lymph node and expanding in tumor.

A single record per CDR3 protein comes from TCRdb applying MiXCR to the multiplex PCR reads. The sample lists roughly 70,000 distinct CDR3 sequences, around 43% occurring once. V is TRBV19 and J is TRBJ1-4; a possible D gene is TRBD1 (5 bases). This clonotype originated in a female donor with breast cancer. Some clones in this sample may be carry-over from other donors' samples. Material for sequencing was breast tumor tissue. CDR3 sequence reads: CASSRRSRANEKLFF. The CDR3 DNA is TGTGCCAGTAGTAGGAGGAGCAGGGCTAATGAAAAACTGTTTTTT.